The following is a T cell receptor (beta chain) sequence with its context. Its antigen is currently unknown. This specimen comes from a study of cytomegalovirus exposure and HLA in healthy donors. The CDR3 runs 14 residues. Germline loops: CDR1 SGHRS, CDR2 YFSETQ. With 4 bases removed from V and 7 bases from J, the gap between germline ends came to 18 bases. PCR involved 60 Vbeta and 13 Jbeta primers. Method: immunoSEQ multiplex PCR; TCRdb's copy keeps in-frame clones and lacks some. The sample carries 150,000 to 200,000 clones, roughly 80% recorded once. Study-wide results and caveats: Reports described diagnosis of cytomegalovirus status by the classifier as highly specific and sensitive. Per a later analysis, 15,000 to 20,000 TCR beta sequences showed association with HLA alleles at 0.05 false discovery rate.

The rearrangement joins TRBV5-1 to TRBJ2-7, with a possible D match to TRBD1 (6 bases). Sample: PBMCs. The clonotype was recovered from a male donor in good health and CMV-seropositive. The CDR3 nucleotides are TGCGCCAGCAGCCCCACCAATACAGGGCAGGAGCAGTACTTC. This sequence encodes CASSPTNTGQEQYF.